This T cell receptor (beta chain) was obtained from a study of shared clonotypes between healthy human individuals. The wider study: In total, the donors were a couple of women and a few men aged 18 to 49. Plates per donor: three CD4 naive, three CD4 memory, two CD8 naive, one CD8 memory. Study-wide findings and caveats: Sharing across four donors was highest in naive CD4 (around 5%) and lowest in memory CD8 (0.4%).

The data were produced by immunoSEQ multiplex PCR, yet TCRdb's version contains in-frame clones alone and is incomplete. The sample lists 2 million to 3 million clones; 93% were seen once. Participating donors were healthy, HIV-negative adults free of recent acute infections or vaccinations. This clone was observed once. What it binds is not known. In the same sample, other DNA sequences code for this CDR3. The CDR3 has 14 residues. The V segment lost 1 base and the J segment 3 bases; nucleotides outside the gene matches: 0. Germline loops: CDR1 SGHDN, CDR2 FVKESK. This TCR came from a man between 18 and 29 years old in good health. Some clones in this sample may be carry-over from other donors' samples. The material sequenced was naive CD4+ T cells from PBMCs. Subset: CD45RA+ positively selected. J is TRBJ2-7 and V is TRBV14; 10 bases are a match to TRBD2. The CDR3 loop is CASSQASGSYEQYF. The CDR3, as DNA: TGTGCCAGCAGCCAAGCTAGCGGGAGCTACGAGCAGTACTTC.